This T cell receptor (beta chain) was sequenced for a study of regulatory T cells in long-lasting Graves disease. Across the study: Over 5 years of antithyroid drugs with positive TSH receptor antibodies was taken to mean persistent Graves' disease.

Study findings and constraints: Persistent Graves' cases showed lower TCR diversity than newly diagnosed cases. Only peripheral blood was studied, not thyroid tissue.

CDR3-region Arm-PCR and iRepertoire HTBI primers produced the TCR beta libraries. Per the original data handling: Spanning all samples, the identified segments comprised around 64 TRBV and around 13 TRBJ. Via MiXCR, TCRdb re-called the multiplex PCR reads, giving one row per CDR3 protein. In this record, the V and J calls reflect TCRdb's handling and not the investigators' own analysis. The table has about 290,000 distinct CDR3 sequences, around 23% seen once; the top ten hold more than 55%. This clonotype was seen at least ten times. What it recognizes is unknown. Time point: persistent/refractory GD, antithyroid drugs over 5 years with positive TRAb. The TCR library was made from RNA that had been extracted from PBMCs in TRIzol. The CDR3 is made up of 14 amino acids. The V gene's germline CDR1 is MNHNS and CDR2 SASEGT. The ends lost 4 bases at V and 8 bases at J; junction bases unmatched: 10.

This chain joins TRBV6-1 and TRBJ1-2; 7 bases fit TRBD1. The sample in question was peripheral blood mononuclear cells (PBMCs), obtained when the disease was refractory, from a patient treated with antithyroid drugs. This clonotype was sampled from a female donor with Graves disease. This CDR3 is CASSVDRARLGYTF. CDR3 in DNA: TGTGCCAGCAGTGTTGACAGGGCCCGCTTAGGCTACACCTTC.